The T cell receptor (beta chain) under discussion was sequenced for a study of CD8 T cells in Susac syndrome. Study information: There were over five sequenced Susac syndrome patients with active disease and about 8 in remission.

The study sequenced TCR beta in blood CD8+ and CD4+ T cells. As judged by recently defined diagnostic criteria, patients with Susac syndrome had definite or probable disease. TEMRA cells were enriched by FACS, while CD8+ and CD4+ T cells were obtained through a negative isolation that was performed magnetically. The CDR3 contains 14 residues. V lost 8 bases and J lost 7, with 15 bases in between. Random hexamers were used to reverse transcribe the RNA input (about 0.5 to 1 ug). From the immunoSEQ multiplex PCR reads, TCRdb called clonotypes with MiXCR, one entry per CDR3 protein. The table shows 150,000 to 200,000 distinct CDR3 sequences, with approximately 95% occurring only once.

This sequence originates from a human donor with Susac syndrome. This chain uses TRBV23-1 with TRBJ1-6; D call uncertain. TRBV23-1 is an ORF, with its function uncertain. Sequenced sample: CD4+ T cells from PBMCs. The CDR3 DNA sequence: TGCGCCAGCGGCACCCCGCCGGGCAATTCACCCCTCCACTTT. Its translation is CASGTPPGNSPLHF.